What follows are 5 T cell receptor beta chains derived from one specimen sequenced in a study of human T cells and chemical hapten exposure (dated by TCRdb to about 2021). Read against the paper, the sample's time point label means: pre-sensitization, week 0. The sample's treatment or condition, from its label and the paper: therapeutic diphenylcyclopropenone sensitization with weekly scalp DPC. Libraries were made using RACE. TCRdb lists the instrument as NextSeq 500. TCRdb applied fastp at Q25 and MiXCR to the public reads, then kept only in-frame beta chains. Rows matching on CDR3 protein sequence are summarized as one entry with the most common DNA and genes. Here the sample has tens of thousands of distinct CDR3 sequences; about 11% occur a single time. About 5.9% of the sample is held by the ten biggest clonotypes. The sample here was whole blood, taken in connection with sensitization to the hapten diphenylcyclopropenone (DPC). The receptors here all came from a man younger than 45 with alopecia areata. Some clones in this sample may be carry-over from other donors' samples.

The J gene is TRBJ2-3, the V gene TRBV7-9; D unresolved. The CDR3 has 12 residues. Germline CDR1 is SEHNR and CDR2 is FQNEAQ (reference sequence). V lost 7 bases and J lost 0, with 5 bases in between. The CDR3: CASIQSTDTQYF. CDR3 nucleotides: TGTGCCAGCATTCAAAGCACAGATACGCAGTATTTT.

On this clonotype itself: This could be a read error, since a much larger clone is one nucleotide away. This chain links TRBV6-6 with TRBJ2-4, with D unresolved. Germline assignment: CDR1 MNHNY and CDR2 SVGAGI (reference sequence). The CDR3 is 13 amino acids. V dropped 6 bases and J dropped 3 bases, with 9 bases sitting between them. The CDR3 sequence: CASRQKSKNIQYF. The DNA for the CDR3 is TGTGCCAGCAGGCAGAAAAGCAAAAACATTCAGTACTTC.

The sample holds a few counts of this clonotype. The chain combines TRBV2 with TRBJ2-3, with 10 positions matching TRBD2. Germline V CDR1 and CDR2: SNHLY, FYNNEI. The CDR3 length is 18 residues. J lost 0 bases, V lost 7 bases, and 13 bases had no gene match. CDR3 coding DNA: TGTGCCAGCACCTTAGCCGGACTAGCGGCTACTAGCACAGATACGCAGTATTTT. It is translated as CASTLAGLAATSTDTQYF.

This clonotype was seen many times. This chain uses TRBV7-3 with TRBJ1-6, with D unclear. Germline CDR1 is SGHTA and CDR2 is FQGTGA. V dropped 1 base and J dropped 7 bases, with 8 bases sitting between them. This CDR3 contains 14 residues. The CDR3 loop is CASSLNTLNSPLHF. The CDR3 DNA sequence: TGTGCCAGCAGCTTAAACACCCTGAATTCACCCCTCCACTTT.

This clonotype was observed at least ten times. The V gene is TRBV3-1, the J gene TRBJ2-7; 7 bases agree with TRBD2. V gave up 2 bases and J gave up 4 bases; unmatched junction bases: 2. CDR1 is LGHDT and CDR2 is YNNKEL in the germline V gene (reference sequence). The CDR3 spans 13 residues. CDR3 region: CASSQLAGYEQYF. As DNA, the CDR3 is TGTGCCAGCAGCCAATTAGCGGGTTACGAGCAGTACTTC.